A selection of T cell receptor beta chains follows, all from one sample in a study of blood T cell repertoires in COVID-19. The protocol was immunoSEQ multiplex PCR, while the TCRdb copy is restricted to in-frame clones and leaves out a portion. The sample records 150,000 to 200,000 clones, roughly four fifths being singletons. The sequencing input was peripheral blood. The receptor set was obtained from a woman in her seventies with COVID-19, enrolled during active disease. The CDR3 runs from the conserved cysteine through the conserved F or W. Each record gives: V gene, J gene, clone size, D gene, CDR3 protein, CDR3 DNA. D genes are given only for firm matches. Expanded clones get a size class; other rows say once, few or many, or leave the size out.

V: TRBV28; J: TRBJ1-1; size: -; D: -; CDR3: CAIMGGGNTEAFF; DNA: TGTGCCATTATGGGGGGGGGAAACACTGAAGCTTTCTTT
V: TRBV7-8; J: TRBJ1-6; size: once; D: -; CDR3: CASSWGLRGSNSPLHF; DNA: TGTGCCAGCAGCTGGGGTCTTCGGGGATCTAATTCACCCCTCCACTTT
V: TRBV24-1; J: TRBJ2-7; size: few; D: -; CDR3: CATSGDYEQYF; DNA: TGTGCCACCTCAGGGGACTACGAGCAGTACTTC
V: TRBV7-8; J: TRBJ2-5; size: -; D: -; CDR3: CASTLGASWWETQYF; DNA: TGTGCCAGCACCCTAGGGGCCTCTTGGTGGGAGACCCAGTACTTC
V: TRBV6-5; J: TRBJ2-3; size: -; D: TRBD2; CDR3: CASIRDYTSTDTQYF; DNA: TGTGCCAGCATTCGGGACTATACTAGCACAGATACGCAGTATTTT
V: TRBV7-9; J: TRBJ2-1; size: -; D: -; CDR3: CASSLGTLNNEQFF; DNA: TGTGCCAGCAGCTTGGGGACTCTCAACAATGAGCAGTTCTTC
V: TRBV5-5; J: TRBJ1-1; size: -; D: -; CDR3: CASSILRATEAFF; DNA: TGTGCCAGCAGCATCCTCAGGGCTACTGAAGCTTTCTTT
V: TRBV16; J: TRBJ2-3; size: once; D: TRBD2; CDR3: CASSHQTGTSGIGDYTDTQYF; DNA: TGTGCCAGCAGCCACCAAACCGGGACTAGCGGGATAGGCGACTACACAGATACGCAGTATTTT
V: TRBV19; J: TRBJ1-1; size: -; D: TRBD1; CDR3: CASSSPGQAFMNTEAFF; DNA: TGTGCCAGTAGTTCACCGGGACAGGCCTTTATGAACACTGAAGCTTTCTTT
V: TRBV9; J: TRBJ1-1; size: -; D: -; CDR3: CASSAPGGGWTEAFF; DNA: TGTGCCAGCAGCGCCCCCGGGGGAGGATGGACTGAAGCTTTCTTT
V: TRBV29-1; J: TRBJ2-7; size: -; D: -; CDR3: CSVRGPSYEQYF; DNA: TGCAGCGTACGAGGGCCGTCCTACGAGCAGTACTTC
V: TRBV2; J: TRBJ1-1; size: -; D: -; CDR3: CASSSAGRGSTEAFF; DNA: TGTGCCAGCAGCTCGGCGGGGAGGGGGAGCACTGAAGCTTTCTTT
V: TRBV4-2; J: TRBJ2-1; size: -; D: -; CDR3: CASSQLVLSNEQFF; DNA: TGTGCCAGCAGCCAATTGGTCCTCAGCAATGAGCAGTTCTTC
V: TRBV4-1; J: TRBJ1-1; size: -; D: -; CDR3: CASSHAQRRVNSEAFF; DNA: TGCGCCAGCAGCCATGCACAACGACGGGTGAATTCTGAAGCTTTCTTT
V: TRBV3-1/TRBV3-2; J: TRBJ2-1; size: -; D: -; CDR3: CASSLLAINEQFF; DNA: TGTGCCAGCAGCCTTTTAGCGATCAATGAGCAGTTCTTC
V: TRBV29-1; J: TRBJ2-6; size: -; D: -; CDR3: CSVGAGAGANVLTF; DNA: TGCAGCGTTGGGGCAGGGGCCGGGGCCAACGTCCTGACTTTC
V: TRBV7-6; J: TRBJ1-6; size: -; D: -; CDR3: CASSLEDTYSPLHF; DNA: TGTGCCAGCAGCTTAGAGGACACTTATTCACCCCTCCACTTT
V: TRBV27; J: TRBJ2-1; size: -; D: -; CDR3: CASSLRRGTYNEQFF; DNA: TGTGCCAGCAGTTTACGCCGCGGGACCTACAATGAGCAGTTCTTC
V: TRBV2; J: TRBJ1-1; size: -; D: -; CDR3: CASGQTGNTEAFF; DNA: TGTGCCAGCGGCCAGACTGGGAACACTGAAGCTTTCTTT